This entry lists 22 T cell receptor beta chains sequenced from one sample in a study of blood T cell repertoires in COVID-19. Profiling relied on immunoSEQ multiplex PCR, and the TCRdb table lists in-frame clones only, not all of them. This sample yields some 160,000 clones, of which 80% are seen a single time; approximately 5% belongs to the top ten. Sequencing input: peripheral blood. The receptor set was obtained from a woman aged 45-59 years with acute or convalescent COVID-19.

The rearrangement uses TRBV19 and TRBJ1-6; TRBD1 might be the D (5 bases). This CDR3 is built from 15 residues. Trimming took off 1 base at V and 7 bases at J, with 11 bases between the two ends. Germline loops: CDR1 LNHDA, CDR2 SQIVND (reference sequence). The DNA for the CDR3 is TGTGCCAGTAGTATAGCTGGGGCGGGGAATTCACCCCTCCACTTT. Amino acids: CASSIAGAGNSPLHF.

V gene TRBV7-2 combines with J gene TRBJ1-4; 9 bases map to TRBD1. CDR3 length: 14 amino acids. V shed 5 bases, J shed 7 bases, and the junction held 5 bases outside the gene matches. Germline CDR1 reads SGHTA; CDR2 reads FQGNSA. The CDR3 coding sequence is TGTGCCAGCAGCCTTACAGGGGGCTTTGAAAAACTGTTTTTT. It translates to CASSLTGGFEKLFF.

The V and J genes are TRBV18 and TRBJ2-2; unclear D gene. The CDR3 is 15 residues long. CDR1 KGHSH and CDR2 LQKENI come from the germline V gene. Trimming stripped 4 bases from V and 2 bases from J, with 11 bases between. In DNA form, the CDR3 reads TGTGCCAGCTCACGGCCCCAGACAAACACCGGGGAGCTGTTTTTT. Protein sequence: CASSRPQTNTGELFF. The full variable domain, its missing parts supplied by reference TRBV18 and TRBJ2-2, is NAGVMQNPRHLVRRRGQEARLRCSPMKGHSHVYWYRQLPEEGLKFMVYLQKENIIDESGMPKERFSAEFPKEGPSILRIQQVVRGDSAAYFCASSRPQTNTGELFFGEGSRLTVL.

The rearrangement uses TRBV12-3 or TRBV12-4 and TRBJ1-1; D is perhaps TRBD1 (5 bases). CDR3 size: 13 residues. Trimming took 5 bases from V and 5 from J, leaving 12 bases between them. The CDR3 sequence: CASSVGEGTEAFF. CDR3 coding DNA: TGTGCCAGCAGTGTGGGGGAGGGAACTGAAGCTTTCTTT.

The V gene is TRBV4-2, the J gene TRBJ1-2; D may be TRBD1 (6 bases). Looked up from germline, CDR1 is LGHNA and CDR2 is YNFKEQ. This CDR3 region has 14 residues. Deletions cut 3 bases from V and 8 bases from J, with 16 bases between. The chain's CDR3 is CASSQPTGAYGYTF. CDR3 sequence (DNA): TGTGCCAGCAGCCAGCCGACAGGAGCATACGGCTACACCTTC.

CDR3 DNA: TGTGCCAGTAGTACAACAGGGGAGACTGGAAACACCATATATTTT. This translates into CASSTTGETGNTIYF. J is TRBJ1-3 and V is TRBV19; 7 bases map to TRBD1. CDR3 length: 15 amino acids. Germline CDR1 LNHDA, CDR2 SQIVND (reference sequence). With 4 bases clipped from V and 2 bases from J, the junction kept 5 bases outside the gene matches.

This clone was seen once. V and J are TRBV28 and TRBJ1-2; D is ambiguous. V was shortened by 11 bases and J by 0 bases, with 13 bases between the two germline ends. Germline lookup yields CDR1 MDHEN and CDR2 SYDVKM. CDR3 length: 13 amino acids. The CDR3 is CAGRGSTNYGYTF. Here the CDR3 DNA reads TGTGCCGGCCGCGGCAGCACTAACTATGGCTACACCTTC.

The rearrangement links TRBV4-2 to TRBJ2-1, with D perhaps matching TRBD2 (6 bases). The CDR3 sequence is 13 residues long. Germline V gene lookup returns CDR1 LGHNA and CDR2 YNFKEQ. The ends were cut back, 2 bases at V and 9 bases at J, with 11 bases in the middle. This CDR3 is CASSQTLRGEQFF. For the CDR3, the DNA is TGTGCCAGCAGCCAAACGTTGCGGGGTGAGCAGTTCTTC.

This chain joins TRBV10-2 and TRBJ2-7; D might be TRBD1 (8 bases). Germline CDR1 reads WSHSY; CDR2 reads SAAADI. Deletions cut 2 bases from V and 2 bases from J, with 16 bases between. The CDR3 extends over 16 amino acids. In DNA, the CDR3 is TGCGCCAGCAGTGAGACAGGGGGGGCTTCTACCTACGAGCAGTACTTC. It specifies CASSETGGASTYEQYF.

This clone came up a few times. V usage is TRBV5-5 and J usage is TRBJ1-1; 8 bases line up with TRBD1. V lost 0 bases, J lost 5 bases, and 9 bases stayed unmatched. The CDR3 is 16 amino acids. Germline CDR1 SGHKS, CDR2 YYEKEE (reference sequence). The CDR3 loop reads CASSLAVTGAGTEAFF. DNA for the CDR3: TGTGCCAGCAGCTTGGCAGTGACAGGGGCCGGGACTGAAGCTTTCTTT.

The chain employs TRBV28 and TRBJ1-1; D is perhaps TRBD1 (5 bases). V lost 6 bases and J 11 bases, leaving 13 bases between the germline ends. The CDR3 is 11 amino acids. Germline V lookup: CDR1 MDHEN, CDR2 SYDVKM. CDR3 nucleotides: TGTGCCAGCAGCACGGGACTCGTGGCTTTCTTT. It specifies CASSTGLVAFF.

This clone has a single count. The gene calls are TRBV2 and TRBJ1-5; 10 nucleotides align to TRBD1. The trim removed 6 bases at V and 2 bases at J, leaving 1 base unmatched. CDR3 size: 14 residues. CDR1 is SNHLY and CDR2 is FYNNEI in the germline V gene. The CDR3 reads CASRGTGGNQPQHF. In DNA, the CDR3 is TGTGCCAGCAGAGGGACAGGGGGCAATCAGCCCCAGCATTTT.

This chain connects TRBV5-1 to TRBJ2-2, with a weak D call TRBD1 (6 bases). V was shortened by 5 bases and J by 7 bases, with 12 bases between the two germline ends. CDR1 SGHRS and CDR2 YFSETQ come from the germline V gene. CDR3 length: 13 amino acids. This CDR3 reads CASSSQGLGELFF. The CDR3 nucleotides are TGCGCCAGCAGTTCTCAGGGGCTCGGGGAGCTGTTTTTT. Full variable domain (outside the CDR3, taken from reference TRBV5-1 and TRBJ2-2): KAGVTQTPRYLIKTRGQQVTLSCSPISGHRSVSWYQQTPGQGLQFLFEYFSETQRNKGNFPGRFSGRQFSNSRSEMNVSTLELGDSALYLCASSSQGLGELFFGEGSRLTVL.

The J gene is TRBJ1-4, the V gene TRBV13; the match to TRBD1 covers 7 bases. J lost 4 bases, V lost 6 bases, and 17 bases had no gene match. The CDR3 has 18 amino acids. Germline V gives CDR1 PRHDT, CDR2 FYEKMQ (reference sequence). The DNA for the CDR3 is TGTGCCAGCAGAAGGGCCGGGACAGTCCTGGATGGTAATGAAAAACTGTTTTTT. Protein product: CASRRAGTVLDGNEKLFF.

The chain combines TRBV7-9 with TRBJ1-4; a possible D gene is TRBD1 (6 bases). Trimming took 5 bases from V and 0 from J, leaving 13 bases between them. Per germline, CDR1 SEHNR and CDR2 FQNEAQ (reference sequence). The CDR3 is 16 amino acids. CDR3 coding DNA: TGTGCCAGCAGCATTCCGGGGGGCCCAACTAATGAAAAACTGTTTTTT. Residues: CASSIPGGPTNEKLFF.

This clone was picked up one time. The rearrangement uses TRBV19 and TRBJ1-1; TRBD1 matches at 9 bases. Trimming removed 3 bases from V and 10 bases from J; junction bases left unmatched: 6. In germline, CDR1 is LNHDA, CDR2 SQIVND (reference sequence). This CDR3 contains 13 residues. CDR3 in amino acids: CASSITGQGIAFF. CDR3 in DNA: TGTGCCAGTAGTATCACGGGACAGGGCATAGCTTTCTTT.

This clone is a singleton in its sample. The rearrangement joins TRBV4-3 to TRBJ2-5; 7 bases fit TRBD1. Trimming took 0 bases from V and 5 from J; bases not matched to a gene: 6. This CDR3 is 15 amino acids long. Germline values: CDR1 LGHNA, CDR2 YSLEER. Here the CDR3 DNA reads TGCGCCAGCAGCCAAGATATAGGGGGCAGGGAGACCCAGTACTTC. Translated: CASSQDIGGRETQYF.

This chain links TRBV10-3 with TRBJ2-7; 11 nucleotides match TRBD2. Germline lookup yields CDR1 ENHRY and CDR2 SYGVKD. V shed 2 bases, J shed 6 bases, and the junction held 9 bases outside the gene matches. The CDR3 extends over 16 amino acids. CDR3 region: CAISELITSGGSEQYF. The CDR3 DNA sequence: TGTGCCATCAGTGAGCTTATCACTAGCGGGGGCAGCGAGCAGTACTTC.

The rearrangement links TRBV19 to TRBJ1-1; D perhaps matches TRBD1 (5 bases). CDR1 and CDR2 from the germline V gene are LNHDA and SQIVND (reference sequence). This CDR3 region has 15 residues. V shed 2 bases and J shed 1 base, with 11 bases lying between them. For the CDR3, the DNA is TGTGCCAGTAGTATATTTGGGGGAGGGAACACTGAAGCTTTCTTT. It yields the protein CASSIFGGGNTEAFF. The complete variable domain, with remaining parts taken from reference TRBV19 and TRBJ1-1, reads DGGITQSPKYLFRKEGQNVTLSCEQNLNHDAMYWYRQDPGQGLRLIYYSQIVNDFQKGDIAEGYSVSREKKESFPLTVTSAQKNPTAFYLCASSIFGGGNTEAFFGQGTRLTVV.

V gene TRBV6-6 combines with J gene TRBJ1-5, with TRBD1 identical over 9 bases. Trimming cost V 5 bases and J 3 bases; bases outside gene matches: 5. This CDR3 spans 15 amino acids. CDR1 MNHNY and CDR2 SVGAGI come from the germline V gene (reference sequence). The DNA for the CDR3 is TGTGCCAGCAGTCCACAGGGGGCGAACAATCAGCCCCAGCATTTT. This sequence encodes CASSPQGANNQPQHF.

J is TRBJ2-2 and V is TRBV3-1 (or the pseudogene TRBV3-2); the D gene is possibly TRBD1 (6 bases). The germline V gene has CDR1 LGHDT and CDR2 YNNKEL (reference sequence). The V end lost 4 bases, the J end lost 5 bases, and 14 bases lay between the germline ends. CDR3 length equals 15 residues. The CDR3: CASSLSTTGTGELFF. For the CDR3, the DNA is TGTGCCAGCAGCCTATCTACCACAGGGACCGGGGAGCTGTTTTTT.

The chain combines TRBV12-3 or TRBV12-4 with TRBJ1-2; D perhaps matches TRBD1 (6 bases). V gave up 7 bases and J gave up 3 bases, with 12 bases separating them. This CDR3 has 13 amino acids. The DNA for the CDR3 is TGTGCCAGCACCCCCAGGGGCGACTATGGCTACACCTTC. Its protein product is CASTPRGDYGYTF.